These T cell receptor beta chains were read from a single sample in a study of blood T cells in healthy people across ages. TCRdb ran MiXCR on the 5' RACE reads and lists one entry per CDR3 protein. The sample shows about 970,000 distinct CDR3 sequences, 45% to 60% of them seen only once. Sequencing input: blood. The receptors originated from a woman aged 55-75 years in good health. CDR3s include the opening cysteine and the closing phenylalanine or tryptophan. D genes are given only for firm matches. Expanded clones get a size class; other rows say once, few or many, or leave the size out.

D: TRBD2; length: 18; J: TRBJ2-1; size: NA; V: TRBV27; CDR3: CASSPPPGLAGVHNEQFF; DNA: TGTGCCAGCAGTCCGCCCCCGGGACTAGCGGGAGTTCACAATGAGCAGTTCTTC
D: TRBD2; length: 15; J: TRBJ2-1; size: once; V: TRBV20-1; CDR3: CSARPRLAPYNEQFF; DNA: TGCAGTGCTAGACCCCGACTAGCGCCCTACAATGAGCAGTTCTTC
D: NA; length: 19; J: TRBJ2-2; size: NA; V: TRBV4-2; CDR3: CASSQGDFEGGARTGELFF; DNA: TGTGCCAGCAGCCAAGGGGACTTCGAGGGGGGCGCGAGGACCGGGGAGCTGTTTTTT
D: NA; length: 11; J: TRBJ1-1; size: NA; V: TRBV20-1; CDR3: CSARTDTEAFF; DNA: TGCAGTGCAAGGACAGACACTGAAGCTTTCTTT
D: TRBD1; length: 18; J: TRBJ2-7; size: NA; V: TRBV6-1; CDR3: CASHGTGRVSLSPYEQYF; DNA: TGTGCCAGTCATGGGACAGGGCGGGTGAGTTTGTCCCCCTACGAGCAGTACTTC
D: TRBD2; length: 18; J: TRBJ2-3; size: few; V: TRBV10-2; CDR3: CASSEAIGLAGVSDTQYF; DNA: TGCGCCAGCAGTGAGGCCATAGGACTAGCGGGAGTGTCAGATACGCAGTATTTT
D: NA; length: 18; J: TRBJ2-6; size: NA; V: TRBV5-1; CDR3: CASSLSTDTRSGANVLTF; DNA: TGCGCCAGCAGCTTGAGTACAGATACTCGCTCTGGGGCCAACGTCCTGACTTTC
D: NA; length: 15; J: TRBJ1-1; size: NA; V: TRBV7-9; CDR3: CASSRGPGWSTEAFF; DNA: TGTGCCAGCAGCCGAGGACCTGGGTGGAGCACTGAAGCTTTCTTT
D: NA; length: 15; J: TRBJ1-5; size: NA; V: TRBV15; CDR3: CATTAEANRLQPQHF; DNA: TGTGCCACCACAGCAGAGGCTAACAGGCTTCAGCCCCAGCATTTT
D: NA; length: 13; J: TRBJ2-5; size: few; V: TRBV29-1; CDR3: CSVAGRQGGTQYF; DNA: TGCAGCGTTGCAGGGCGACAGGGAGGGACCCAGTACTTC
D: NA; length: 15; J: TRBJ2-7; size: NA; V: TRBV7-2; CDR3: CASSLYSLAGNEQYF; DNA: TGTGCCAGCAGCTTGTATAGTCTCGCGGGGAATGAGCAGTACTTC
D: NA; length: 14; J: TRBJ2-5; size: NA; V: TRBV5-4; CDR3: CASSFPGRIETQYF; DNA: TGTGCCAGCAGCTTCCCGGGGCGGATAGAGACCCAGTACTTC
D: NA; length: 18; J: TRBJ2-6; size: NA; V: TRBV9; CDR3: CARPHTTVALSGANVLTF; DNA: TGTGCCAGGCCCCACACGACAGTTGCCCTATCTGGGGCCAACGTCCTGACTTTC
D: TRBD2; length: 16; J: TRBJ2-5; size: NA; V: TRBV5-4; CDR3: CASSPRGKGPRETQYF; DNA: TGTGCCAGCAGCCCGCGGGGGAAGGGGCCGAGAGAGACCCAGTACTTC
D: NA; length: 12; J: TRBJ2-6; size: few; V: TRBV6-6; CDR3: CATRARINVLTF; DNA: TGTGCCACGAGAGCCAGAATCAACGTCCTGACTTTC
D: NA; length: 13; J: TRBJ2-1; size: few; V: TRBV29-1; CDR3: CSVDKDSGNEQFF; DNA: TGCAGCGTTGACAAGGACAGTGGGAATGAGCAGTTCTTC
D: NA; length: 12; J: TRBJ1-6; size: NA; V: TRBV3-1; CDR3: CASSQVQSPLHF; DNA: TGTGCCAGCAGCCAAGTGCAATCACCCCTCCACTTT
D: TRBD2; length: 16; J: TRBJ2-3; size: NA; V: TRBV9; CDR3: CASSVGSGRSTDTQYF; DNA: TGTGCCAGCAGCGTAGGTAGCGGGAGAAGCACAGATACGCAGTATTTT
D: NA; length: 16; J: TRBJ2-5; size: NA; V: TRBV12-3/TRBV12-4; CDR3: CASSLRGVWREETQYF; DNA: TGTGCCAGCAGTTTAAGGGGCGTTTGGAGAGAAGAGACCCAGTACTTC
D: NA; length: 17; J: TRBJ2-2; size: NA; V: TRBV6-2/TRBV6-3; CDR3: CASSSTRRYPNTGELFF; DNA: TGTGCCAGCAGTTCCACCCGAAGATATCCGAACACCGGGGAGCTGTTTTTT
D: NA; length: 16; J: TRBJ2-6; size: NA; V: TRBV6-2/TRBV6-3; CDR3: CASRTGGDPGANVLTF; DNA: TGTGCCAGCAGAACAGGGGGGGACCCTGGGGCCAACGTCCTGACTTTC
D: TRBD2; length: 15; J: TRBJ2-7; size: NA; V: TRBV5-1; CDR3: CASSLESGTSYEQYF; DNA: TGCGCCAGCAGCTTGGAAAGCGGGACGTCCTACGAGCAGTACTTC
D: TRBD1; length: 11; J: TRBJ1-2; size: NA; V: TRBV29-1; CDR3: CSGGTGGVYTF; DNA: TGCAGCGGGGGGACAGGGGGCGTCTACACCTTC
D: TRBD2; length: 17; J: TRBJ2-1; size: NA; V: TRBV4-1; CDR3: CASSHSKLADPGDEQFF; DNA: TGCGCCAGCAGCCATTCAAAACTAGCGGACCCTGGGGATGAGCAGTTCTTC
D: NA; length: 14; J: TRBJ2-1; size: NA; V: TRBV12-3/TRBV12-4; CDR3: CASSYLDSNNEQFF; DNA: TGTGCCAGCAGTTACCTGGACAGCAACAATGAGCAGTTCTTC
D: NA; length: 14; J: TRBJ2-4; size: NA; V: TRBV6-2/TRBV6-3; CDR3: CASSYSARYYEQYF; DNA: TGTGCCAGCAGTTACTCAGCTAGATACTATGAGCAGTACTTC
D: NA; length: 15; J: TRBJ2-7; size: NA; V: TRBV4-2; CDR3: CASSQAVGSSYEQYF; DNA: TGTGCCAGCAGCCAAGCAGTGGGGAGCTCCTACGAGCAGTACTTC
D: TRBD1; length: 17; J: TRBJ1-5; size: NA; V: TRBV3-1; CDR3: CASSLYTGAPFNQPQHF; DNA: TGTGCCAGCAGCCTCTATACAGGGGCCCCTTTTAATCAGCCCCAGCATTTT
D: NA; length: 15; J: TRBJ2-1; size: few; V: TRBV3-1; CDR3: CASSVGTFGYNEQFF; DNA: TGTGCCAGCAGCGTCGGGACCTTCGGCTACAATGAGCAGTTCTTC